This TCR beta chain stems from a study of monozygotic twins with inflammatory bowel disease. The CDR3 contains 15 residues. Germline V gene sequence: CDR1 LNHDA, CDR2 SQIVND (reference sequence). TCRalpha and TCRbeta cDNA underwent two nested PCRs of around 15 and 9 cycles. Reprocessing the 5' RACE reads, TCRdb reports a single entry for every CDR3 protein and omits DNA. The table lists under 150,000 distinct CDR3 sequences. The sample consisted of blood. The receptor comes from a human donor with ulcerative colitis or Crohn's disease, or a healthy co-twin of an affected twin (not recorded which). The rearrangement uses TRBV19 and TRBJ2-2. This CDR3 is CASSHPGRNTGELFF. Full variable domain (remainder filled in from reference TRBV19 and TRBJ2-2): DGGITQSPKYLFRKEGQNVTLSCEQNLNHDAMYWYRQDPGQGLRLIYYSQIVNDFQKGDIAEGYSVSREKKESFPLTVTSAQKNPTAFYLCASSHPGRNTGELFFGEGSRLTVL.